This T cell receptor (beta chain) was sequenced for a study of T cells in Graves' hyperthyroidism and ophthalmopathy. The CDR3 is 11 residues long. Trimming cost V 7 bases and J 3 bases, with 9 bases left between them. The germline CDR1 and CDR2 sequences are SQVTM and ANQGSEA. TCR beta CDR3 sequences were amplified from RNA transcripts. The primer set for the first-round RT-PCR of the TCR CDR3 was HTBI. Each CDR3 protein gets one entry after TCRdb re-called the multiplex PCR reads with MiXCR. The top ten clones hold 10% of a sample with roughly 24,000 distinct CDR3 sequences, over 35% of them seen once.

This TCR was recovered from a woman under 40 with Graves' hyperthyroidism. V usage is TRBV29-1 and J usage is TRBJ1-1, with D unresolved. The sample consisted of blood. CDR3 bases: TGCAGCGCTTACACCTACACTGAAGCTTTCTTT. Protein: CSAYTYTEAFF.